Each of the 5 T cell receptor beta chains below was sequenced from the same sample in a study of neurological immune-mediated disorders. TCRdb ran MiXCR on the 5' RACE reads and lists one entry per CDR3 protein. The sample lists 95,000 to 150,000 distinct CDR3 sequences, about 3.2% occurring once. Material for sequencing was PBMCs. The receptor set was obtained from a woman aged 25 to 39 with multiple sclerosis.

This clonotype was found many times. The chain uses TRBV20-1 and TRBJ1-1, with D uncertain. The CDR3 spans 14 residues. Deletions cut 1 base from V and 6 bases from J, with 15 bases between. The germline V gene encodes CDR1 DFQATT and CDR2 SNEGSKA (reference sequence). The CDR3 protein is CSARARATSPEAFF. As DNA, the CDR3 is TGCAGTGCTAGAGCGAGGGCCACCTCACCTGAAGCTTTCTTT.

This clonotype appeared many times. CDR3 protein: CASSPGTGRRDTEAFF. The CDR3 bases are TGTGCCAGCAGCCCGGGGACAGGGAGACGGGACACTGAAGCTTTCTTT. The chain links TRBV3-1 to TRBJ1-1; TRBD1 agrees at 9 bases. The CDR3 is made up of 16 amino acids. Germline CDR1 reads LGHDT; CDR2 reads YNNKEL (reference sequence). Trimming at V came to 4 bases and at J to 3 bases, leaving 9 bases not matched to a gene.

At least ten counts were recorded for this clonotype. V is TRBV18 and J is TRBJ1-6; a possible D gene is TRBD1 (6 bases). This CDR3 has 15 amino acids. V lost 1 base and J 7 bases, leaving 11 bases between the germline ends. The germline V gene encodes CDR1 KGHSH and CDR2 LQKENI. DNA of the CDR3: TGTGCCAGCTCACCACAAACAGGGAACAATTCACCCCTCCACTTT. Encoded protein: CASSPQTGNNSPLHF.

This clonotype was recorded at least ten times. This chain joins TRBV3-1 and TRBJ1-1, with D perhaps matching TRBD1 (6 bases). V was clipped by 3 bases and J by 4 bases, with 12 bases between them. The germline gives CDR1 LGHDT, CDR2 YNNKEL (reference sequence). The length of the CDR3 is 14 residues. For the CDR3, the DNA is TGTGCCAGCAGCCACGGACAGAAGAGCACTGAAGCTTTCTTT. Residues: CASSHGQKSTEAFF.

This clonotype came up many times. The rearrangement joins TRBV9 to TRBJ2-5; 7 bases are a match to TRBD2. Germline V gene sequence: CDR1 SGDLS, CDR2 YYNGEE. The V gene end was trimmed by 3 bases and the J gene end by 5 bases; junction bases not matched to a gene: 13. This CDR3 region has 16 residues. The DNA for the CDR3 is TGTGCCAGCAGCGGAGATGGGGGAGGGCCAGGGGAGACCCAGTACTTC. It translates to CASSGDGGGPGETQYF.